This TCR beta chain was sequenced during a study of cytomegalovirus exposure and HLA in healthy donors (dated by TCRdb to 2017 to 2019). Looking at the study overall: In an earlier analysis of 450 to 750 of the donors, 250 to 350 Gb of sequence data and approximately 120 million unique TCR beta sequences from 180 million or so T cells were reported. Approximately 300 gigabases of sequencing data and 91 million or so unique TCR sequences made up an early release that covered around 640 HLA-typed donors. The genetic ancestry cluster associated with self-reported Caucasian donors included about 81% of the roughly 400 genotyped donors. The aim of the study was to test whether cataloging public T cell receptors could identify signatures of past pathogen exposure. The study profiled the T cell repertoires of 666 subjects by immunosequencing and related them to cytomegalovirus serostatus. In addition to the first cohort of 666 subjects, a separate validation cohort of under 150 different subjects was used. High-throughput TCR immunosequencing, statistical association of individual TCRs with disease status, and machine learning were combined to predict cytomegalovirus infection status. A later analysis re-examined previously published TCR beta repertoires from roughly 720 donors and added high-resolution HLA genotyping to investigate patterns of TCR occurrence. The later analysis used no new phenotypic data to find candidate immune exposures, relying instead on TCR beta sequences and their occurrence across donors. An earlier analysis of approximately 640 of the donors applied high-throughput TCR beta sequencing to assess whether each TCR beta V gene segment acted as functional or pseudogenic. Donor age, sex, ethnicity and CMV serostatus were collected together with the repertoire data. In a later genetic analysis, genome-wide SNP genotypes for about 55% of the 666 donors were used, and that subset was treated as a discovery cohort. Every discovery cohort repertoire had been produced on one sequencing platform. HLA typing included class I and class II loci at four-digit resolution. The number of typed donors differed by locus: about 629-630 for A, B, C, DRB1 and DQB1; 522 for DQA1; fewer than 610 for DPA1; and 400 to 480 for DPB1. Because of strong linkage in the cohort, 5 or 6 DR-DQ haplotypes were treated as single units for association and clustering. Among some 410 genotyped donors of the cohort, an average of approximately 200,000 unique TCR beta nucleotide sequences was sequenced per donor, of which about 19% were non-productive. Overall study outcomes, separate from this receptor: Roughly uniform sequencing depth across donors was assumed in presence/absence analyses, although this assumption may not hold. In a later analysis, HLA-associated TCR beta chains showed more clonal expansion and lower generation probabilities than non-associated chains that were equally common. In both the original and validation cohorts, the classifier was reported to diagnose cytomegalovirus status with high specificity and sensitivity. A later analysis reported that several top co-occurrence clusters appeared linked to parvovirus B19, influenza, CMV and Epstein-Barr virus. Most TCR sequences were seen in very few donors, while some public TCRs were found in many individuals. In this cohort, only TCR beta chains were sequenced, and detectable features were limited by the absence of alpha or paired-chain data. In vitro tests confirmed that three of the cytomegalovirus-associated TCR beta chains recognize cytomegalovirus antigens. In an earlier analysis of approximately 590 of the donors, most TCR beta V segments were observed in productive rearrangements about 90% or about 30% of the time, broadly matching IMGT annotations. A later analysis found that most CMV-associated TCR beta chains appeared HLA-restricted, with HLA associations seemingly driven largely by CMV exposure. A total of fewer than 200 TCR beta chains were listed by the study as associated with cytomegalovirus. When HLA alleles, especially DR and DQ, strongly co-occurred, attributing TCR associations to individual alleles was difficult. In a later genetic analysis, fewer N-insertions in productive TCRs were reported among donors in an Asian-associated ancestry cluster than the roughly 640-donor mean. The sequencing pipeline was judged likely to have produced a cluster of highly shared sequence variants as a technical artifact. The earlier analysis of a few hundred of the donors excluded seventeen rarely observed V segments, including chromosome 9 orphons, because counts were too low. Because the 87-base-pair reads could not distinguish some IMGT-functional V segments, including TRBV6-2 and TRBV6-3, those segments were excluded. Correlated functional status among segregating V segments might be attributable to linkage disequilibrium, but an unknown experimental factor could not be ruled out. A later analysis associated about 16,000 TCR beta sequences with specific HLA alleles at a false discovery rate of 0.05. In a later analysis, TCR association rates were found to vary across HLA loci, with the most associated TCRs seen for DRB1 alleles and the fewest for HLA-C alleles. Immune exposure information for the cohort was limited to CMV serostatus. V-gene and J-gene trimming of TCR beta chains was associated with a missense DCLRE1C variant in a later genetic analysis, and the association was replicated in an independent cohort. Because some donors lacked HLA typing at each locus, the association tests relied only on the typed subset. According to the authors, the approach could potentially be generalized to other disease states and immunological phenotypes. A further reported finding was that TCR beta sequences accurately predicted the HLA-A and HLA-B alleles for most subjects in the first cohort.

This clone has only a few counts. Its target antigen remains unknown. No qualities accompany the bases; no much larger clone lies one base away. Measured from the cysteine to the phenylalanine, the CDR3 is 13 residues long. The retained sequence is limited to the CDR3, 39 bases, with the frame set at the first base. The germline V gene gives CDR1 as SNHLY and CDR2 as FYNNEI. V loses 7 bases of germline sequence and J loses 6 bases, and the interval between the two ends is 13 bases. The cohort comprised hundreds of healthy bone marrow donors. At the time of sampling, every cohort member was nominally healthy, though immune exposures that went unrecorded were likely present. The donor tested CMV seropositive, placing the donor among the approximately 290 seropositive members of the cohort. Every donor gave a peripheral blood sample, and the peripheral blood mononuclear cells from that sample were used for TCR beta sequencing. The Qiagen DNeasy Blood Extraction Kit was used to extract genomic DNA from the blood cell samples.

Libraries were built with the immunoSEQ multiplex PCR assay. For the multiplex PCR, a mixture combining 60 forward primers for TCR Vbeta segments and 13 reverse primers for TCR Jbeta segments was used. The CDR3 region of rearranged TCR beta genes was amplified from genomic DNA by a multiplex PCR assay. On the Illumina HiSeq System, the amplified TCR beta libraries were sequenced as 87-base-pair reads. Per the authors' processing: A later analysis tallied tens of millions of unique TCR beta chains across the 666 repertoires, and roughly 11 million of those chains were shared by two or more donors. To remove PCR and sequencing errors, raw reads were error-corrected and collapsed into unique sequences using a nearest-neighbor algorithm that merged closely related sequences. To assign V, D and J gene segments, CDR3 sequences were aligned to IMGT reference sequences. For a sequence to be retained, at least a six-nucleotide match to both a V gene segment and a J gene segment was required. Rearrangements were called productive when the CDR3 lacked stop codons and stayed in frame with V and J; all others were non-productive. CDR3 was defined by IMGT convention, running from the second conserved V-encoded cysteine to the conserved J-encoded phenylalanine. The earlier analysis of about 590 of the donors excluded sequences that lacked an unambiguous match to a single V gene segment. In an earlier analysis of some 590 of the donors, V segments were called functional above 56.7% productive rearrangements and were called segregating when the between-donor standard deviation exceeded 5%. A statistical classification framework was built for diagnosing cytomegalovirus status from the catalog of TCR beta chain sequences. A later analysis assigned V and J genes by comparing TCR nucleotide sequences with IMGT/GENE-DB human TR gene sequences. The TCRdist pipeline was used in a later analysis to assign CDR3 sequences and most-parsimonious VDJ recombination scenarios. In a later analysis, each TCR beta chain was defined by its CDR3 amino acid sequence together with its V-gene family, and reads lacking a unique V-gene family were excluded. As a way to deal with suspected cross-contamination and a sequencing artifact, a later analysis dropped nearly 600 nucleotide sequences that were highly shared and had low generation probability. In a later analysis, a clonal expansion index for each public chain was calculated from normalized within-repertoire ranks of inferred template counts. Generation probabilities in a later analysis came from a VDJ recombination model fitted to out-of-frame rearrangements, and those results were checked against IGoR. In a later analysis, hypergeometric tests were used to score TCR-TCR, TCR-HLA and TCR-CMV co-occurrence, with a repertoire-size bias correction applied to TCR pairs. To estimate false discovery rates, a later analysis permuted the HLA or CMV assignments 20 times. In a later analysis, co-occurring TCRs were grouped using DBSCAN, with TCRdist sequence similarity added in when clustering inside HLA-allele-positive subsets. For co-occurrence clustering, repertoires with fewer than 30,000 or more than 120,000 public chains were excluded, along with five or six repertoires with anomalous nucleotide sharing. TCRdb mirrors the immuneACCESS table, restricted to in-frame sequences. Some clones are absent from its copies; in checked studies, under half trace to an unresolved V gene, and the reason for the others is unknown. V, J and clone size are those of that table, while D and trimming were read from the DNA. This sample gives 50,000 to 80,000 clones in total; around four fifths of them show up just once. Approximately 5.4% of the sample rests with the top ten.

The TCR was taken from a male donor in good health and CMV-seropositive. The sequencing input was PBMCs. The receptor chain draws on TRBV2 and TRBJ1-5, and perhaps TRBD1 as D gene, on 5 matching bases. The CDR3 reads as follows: CASTTYGGQPQHF. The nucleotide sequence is TGTGCCAGCACCACGTACGGGGGTCAGCCCCAGCATTTT.